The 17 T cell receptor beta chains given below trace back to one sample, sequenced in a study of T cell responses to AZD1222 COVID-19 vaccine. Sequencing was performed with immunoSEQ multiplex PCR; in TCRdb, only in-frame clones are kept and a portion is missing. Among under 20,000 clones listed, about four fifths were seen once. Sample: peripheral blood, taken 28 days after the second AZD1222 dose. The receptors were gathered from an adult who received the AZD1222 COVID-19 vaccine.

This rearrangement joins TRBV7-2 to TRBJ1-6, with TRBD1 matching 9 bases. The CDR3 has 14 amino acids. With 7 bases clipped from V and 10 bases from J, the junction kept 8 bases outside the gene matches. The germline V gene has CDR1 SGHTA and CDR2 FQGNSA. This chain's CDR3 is CASTGDRGVSPLHF. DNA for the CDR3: TGTGCCAGCACCGGAGACAGGGGGGTCTCACCCCTCCACTTT. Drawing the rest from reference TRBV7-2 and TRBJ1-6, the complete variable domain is GAGVSQSPSNKVTEKGKDVELRCDPISGHTALYWYRQSLGQGLEFLIYFQGNSAPDKSGLPSDRFSAERTGGSVSTLTIQRTQQEDSAVYLCASTGDRGVSPLHFGNGTRLTVT.

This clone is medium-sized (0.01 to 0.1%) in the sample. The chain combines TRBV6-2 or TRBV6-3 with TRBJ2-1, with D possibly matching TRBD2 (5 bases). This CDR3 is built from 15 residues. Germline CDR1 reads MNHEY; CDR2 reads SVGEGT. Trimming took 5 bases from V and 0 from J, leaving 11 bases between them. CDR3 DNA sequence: TGTGCCAGCAGTGCGGGCCTTAGCTCCTACAATGAGCAGTTCTTC. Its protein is CASSAGLSSYNEQFF.

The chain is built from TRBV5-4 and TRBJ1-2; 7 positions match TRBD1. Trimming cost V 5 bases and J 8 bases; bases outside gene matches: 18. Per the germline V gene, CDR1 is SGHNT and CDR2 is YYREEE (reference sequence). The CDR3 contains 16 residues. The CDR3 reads CASSPNPKDRIWGYTF. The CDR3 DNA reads TGTGCCAGCAGTCCAAACCCCAAGGACAGGATTTGGGGCTACACCTTC.

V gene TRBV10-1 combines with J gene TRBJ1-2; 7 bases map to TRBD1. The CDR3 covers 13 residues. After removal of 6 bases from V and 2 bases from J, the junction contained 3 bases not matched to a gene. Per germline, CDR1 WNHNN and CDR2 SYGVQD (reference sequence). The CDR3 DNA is TGCGCCAGCAGCGCGGGACAGAACTATGGCTACACCTTC. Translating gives CASSAGQNYGYTF.

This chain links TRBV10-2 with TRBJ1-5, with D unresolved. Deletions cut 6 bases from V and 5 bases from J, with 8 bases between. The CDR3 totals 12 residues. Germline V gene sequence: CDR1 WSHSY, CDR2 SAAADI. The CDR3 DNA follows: TGCGCCAGCAGGGCCGCCGATCAGCCCCAGCATTTT. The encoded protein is CASRAADQPQHF.

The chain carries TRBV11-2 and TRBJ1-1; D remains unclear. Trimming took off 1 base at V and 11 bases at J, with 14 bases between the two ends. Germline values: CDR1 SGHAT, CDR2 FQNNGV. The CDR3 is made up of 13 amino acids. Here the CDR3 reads CASSLGAWQVAFF. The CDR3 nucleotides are TGTGCCAGCAGCTTAGGGGCATGGCAGGTTGCTTTCTTT.

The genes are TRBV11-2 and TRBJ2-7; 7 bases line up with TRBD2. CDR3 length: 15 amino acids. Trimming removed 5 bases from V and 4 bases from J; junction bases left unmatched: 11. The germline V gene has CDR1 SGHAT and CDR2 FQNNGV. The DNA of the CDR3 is TGTGCCAGCAGCGTTAGCGGGCCCCACCTGTACGAGCAGTACTTC. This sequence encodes CASSVSGPHLYEQYF.

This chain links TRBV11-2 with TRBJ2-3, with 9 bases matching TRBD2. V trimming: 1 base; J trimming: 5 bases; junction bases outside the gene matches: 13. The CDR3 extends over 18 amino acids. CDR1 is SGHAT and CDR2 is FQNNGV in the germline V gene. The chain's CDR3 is CASSLGVGSGGPGDTQYF. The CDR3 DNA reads TGTGCCAGCAGCTTAGGAGTCGGTAGCGGGGGCCCTGGAGATACGCAGTATTTT.

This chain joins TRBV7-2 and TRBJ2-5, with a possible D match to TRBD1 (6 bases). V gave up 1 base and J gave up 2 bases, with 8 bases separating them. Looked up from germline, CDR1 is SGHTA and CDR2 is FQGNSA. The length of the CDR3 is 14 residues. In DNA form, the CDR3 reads TGTGCCAGCAGCTTAGGAGGGGGACAAGAGACCCAGTACTTC. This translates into CASSLGGGQETQYF.

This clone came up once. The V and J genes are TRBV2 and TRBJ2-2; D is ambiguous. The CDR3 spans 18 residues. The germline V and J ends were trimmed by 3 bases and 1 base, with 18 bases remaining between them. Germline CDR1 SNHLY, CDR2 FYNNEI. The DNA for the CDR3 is TGTGCCAGCAGTGATACCCTATACCGTTGGCGGAACACCGGGGAGCTGTTTTTT. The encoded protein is CASSDTLYRWRNTGELFF.

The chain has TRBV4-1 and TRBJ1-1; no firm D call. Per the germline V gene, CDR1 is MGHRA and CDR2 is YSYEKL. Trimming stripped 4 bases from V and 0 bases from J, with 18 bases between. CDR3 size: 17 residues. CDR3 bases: TGCGCCAGCAGCCCGCCCCGGGGAAGGGAATTGAACACTGAAGCTTTCTTT. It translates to CASSPPRGRELNTEAFF.

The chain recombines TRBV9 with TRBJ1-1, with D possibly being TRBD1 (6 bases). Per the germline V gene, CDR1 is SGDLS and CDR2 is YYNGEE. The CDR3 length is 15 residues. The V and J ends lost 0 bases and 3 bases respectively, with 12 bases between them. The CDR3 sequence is CASSVAPHRDTEAFF. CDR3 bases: TGTGCCAGCAGCGTAGCTCCCCACAGGGACACTGAAGCTTTCTTT.

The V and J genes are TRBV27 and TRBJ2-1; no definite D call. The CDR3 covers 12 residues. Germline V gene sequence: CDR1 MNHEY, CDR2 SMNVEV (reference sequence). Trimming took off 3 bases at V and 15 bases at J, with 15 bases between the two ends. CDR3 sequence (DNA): TGTGCCAGCAGTTTGTCTGGGTCCTCTTGGTTCTTC. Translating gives CASSLSGSSWFF.

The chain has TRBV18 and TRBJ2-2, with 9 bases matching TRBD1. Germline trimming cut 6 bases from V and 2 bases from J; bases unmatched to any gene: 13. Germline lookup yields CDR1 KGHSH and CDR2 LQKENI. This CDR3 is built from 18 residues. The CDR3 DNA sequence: TGTGCCAGCTCCCCCCCGCCTAACACAGGGGGCAACACCGGGGAGCTGTTTTTT. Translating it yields CASSPPPNTGGNTGELFF.

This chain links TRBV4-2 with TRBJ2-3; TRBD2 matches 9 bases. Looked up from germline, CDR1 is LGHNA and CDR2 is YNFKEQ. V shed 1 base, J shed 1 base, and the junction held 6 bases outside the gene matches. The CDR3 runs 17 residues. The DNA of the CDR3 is TGTGCCAGCAGCCAAGGCGTAGCGGGAGTGGGCACAGATACGCAGTATTTT. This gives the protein CASSQGVAGVGTDTQYF.

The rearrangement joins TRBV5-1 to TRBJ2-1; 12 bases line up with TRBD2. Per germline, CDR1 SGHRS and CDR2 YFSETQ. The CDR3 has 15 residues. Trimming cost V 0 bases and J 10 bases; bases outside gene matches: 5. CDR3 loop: CASSLVLAGGSEQFF. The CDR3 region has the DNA TGCGCCAGCAGCTTGGTTCTAGCGGGAGGGTCCGAGCAGTTCTTC.

The CDR3 nucleotides read TGTGCCAGTAGTATCTGGAACTCTGGAAACACCATATATTTT. As protein: CASSIWNSGNTIYF. The chain uses TRBV19 and TRBJ1-3; D remains unclear. The CDR3 covers 14 residues. Germline loops: CDR1 LNHDA, CDR2 SQIVND (reference sequence). V lost 3 bases, J lost 0 bases, and 6 bases lay in between.